This TCR beta chain stems from a study of T cells after posttransplantation cyclophosphamide. The method was immunoSEQ multiplex PCR; TCRdb's version includes in-frame clones alone and lacks a portion of them. The data contain 12,000 or so clones, 80% to 90% of them singletons. Treatment was busulfan-fludarabine conditioning, a marrow graft, and cyclophosphamide on days +3 and +4. The sample holds one count of this clone. Germline V CDR1 and CDR2: SGHRS, YFSETQ. The CDR3 length is 13 residues. V was pared by 3 bases and J by 5 bases, with 12 bases between. The J gene is TRBJ2-7, the V gene TRBV5-1, with D possibly being TRBD1 (6 bases). This receptor was identified in a female patient between 50 and 59 years old who received an allogeneic stem cell transplant from a related donor, was CMV-positive, and had no GVHD. Some T cells may have originated in the graft donor. The source material was PBMCs, sampled after allogeneic stem cell transplant with posttransplant cyclophosphamide. CDR3 bases: TGCGCCAGCAGCTACACAGGGAATGACGAGCAGTACTTC. Residues: CASSYTGNDEQYF.